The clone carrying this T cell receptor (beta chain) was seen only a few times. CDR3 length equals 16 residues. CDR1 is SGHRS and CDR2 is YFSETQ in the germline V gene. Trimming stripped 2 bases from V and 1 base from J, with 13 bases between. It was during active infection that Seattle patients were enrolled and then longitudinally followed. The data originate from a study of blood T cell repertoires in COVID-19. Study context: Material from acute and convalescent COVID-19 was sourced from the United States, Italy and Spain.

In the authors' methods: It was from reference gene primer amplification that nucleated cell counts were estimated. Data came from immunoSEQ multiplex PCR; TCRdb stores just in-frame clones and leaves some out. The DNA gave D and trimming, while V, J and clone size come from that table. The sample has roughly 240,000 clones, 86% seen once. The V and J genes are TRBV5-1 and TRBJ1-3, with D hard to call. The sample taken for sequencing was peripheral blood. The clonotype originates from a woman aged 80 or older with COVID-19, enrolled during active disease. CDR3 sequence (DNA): TGCGCCAGCAGCTTAGTAGGTGGACTGTCTGGAAACACCATATATTTT. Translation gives CASSLVGGLSGNTIYF.